Reported below is one TCR beta chain. Its antigen target is currently unknown. It has no much larger one-base neighbor in the sample; base qualities were not kept. TCRbeta CDR3 regions were amplified from genomic DNA by means of the immunoSEQ Assay, a bias-controlled multiplex PCR. The authors' pipeline ran thus. Nucleated cell counts per sample were estimated from amplification of reference gene primers within the assay. Sequence reads were collapsed and filtered to measure the absolute abundance of every unique TCRbeta CDR3 rearrangement. Productive Simpson clonality was computed per sample as the square root of Simpson's diversity index over productive rearrangements. In TCRdb, the immuneACCESS table is reduced to in-frame sequences with V and J assigned. These tables do not hold every clone; where another copy was compared, an unresolved V gene accounts for under half, and the others remain unexplained. Clone size and V and J calls were adopted from that table, with D and trimming inferred from the DNA. The sample includes 190,000 or so clones, with 86% observed a single time. The leading ten clones occupy 8% to 10% of the sample.

This entry is derived from a study of blood T cell repertoires in COVID-19 (dated by TCRdb to 2018 to 2020). With regard to the full study: Collaborator samples came from the United States, Italy and Spain and covered acute and convalescent phases of COVID-19. The prospective study material was composed of cDNA or gDNA derived from T cells, B-cell-depleted T cells, or PBMCs. Subjects who had been exposed to COVID-19, were actively infected with it, or had recovered from it provided the deeply sampled blood TCRbeta repertoires that made up the dataset. A freely available public database, intended as a resource for researchers studying the immune response to SARS-CoV-2, is where the repertoires were released. Samples were obtained from the ongoing ImmuneRACE study (first 160 participants) and from about 1,300 subjects provided by 6 global collaborators. Sample metadata almost always included a de-identified subject ID, COVID-19 status, age in years and sex. Where HLA class I and class II types were available, the types were taken from metadata supplied by the sample provider, not from assay-based typing. What the research found in general, with its limitations: Clinical and demographic metadata were provided uncurated, with the amount varying by source and participant.

Enrolling through a virtual design, the prospective study's participants ranged in age from roughly 18 to 95 years and lived across 24 United States geographic areas. In the prospective study, cohorts were assigned on the basis of participant-reported clinical history obtained from a screening survey and a study questionnaire. ImmuneRACE Cohort 3 recovered participants were defined by two consecutive negative NP/OP PCR tests, healthcare professional clearance, or symptom resolution. In the prospective study, whole blood, serum and a nasopharyngeal or oropharyngeal swab were collected from each participant by mobile phlebotomists. Additional blood draws and questionnaires over an approximately 2-month period could optionally be provided by prospective study participants. Before DNA extraction, prospective study blood samples were shipped either frozen or at room temperature. CDR1 and CDR2, per the germline V gene, are SGHDT and YYEEEE. Measured from the cysteine to the phenylalanine, the CDR3 is 13 residues long. Solely the CDR3 DNA is kept, with 39 bases framed from the first base. Cut back by 0 bases and 5 bases, the V and J ends lie 8 bases apart.

The material sequenced was PBMCs or T cells enriched from blood (not recorded which). This sequence uses TRBV5-6 and TRBJ1-2; a weak D assignment points to TRBD1 (5 bases agree). The receptor was isolated from a woman in her twenties or thirties who had recovered from COVID-19. CDR3 region: CASSLESGYGYTF. The DNA sequence reads TGTGCCAGCAGCTTGGAGTCAGGGTATGGCTACACCTTC.